These 30 T cell receptor beta chains originate from one sample sequenced in a study of blood T cell repertoires in COVID-19. The table came from immunoSEQ multiplex PCR; TCRdb's copy has only in-frame clones and leaves some out. The table records around 170,000 clones, 86% of them present only once. Sequenced material: PBMCs or T cells enriched from blood (not recorded which). The receptors originated from a woman between 25 and 40 years old who had recovered from COVID-19.

This clone appeared a few times. The chain links TRBV9 to TRBJ1-1; D is unclear. Trimming shortened V by 2 bases and J by 0 bases, and 5 bases separated the two germline ends. The CDR3 extends over 13 amino acids. CDR1 and CDR2 from the germline V gene are SGDLS and YYNGEE. The CDR3 spells CASSVFMNTEAFF. Here the CDR3 DNA reads TGTGCCAGCAGCGTGTTTATGAACACTGAAGCTTTCTTT.

In this sample, this clone turned up once. The rearrangement joins TRBV19 to TRBJ2-1, with 10 nucleotides matching TRBD2. The V and J ends lost 9 bases and 2 bases, in that order; junction bases with no gene match: 4. CDR3 length equals 14 residues. From germline, CDR1 is LNHDA and CDR2 SQIVND (reference sequence). In DNA form, the CDR3 reads TGTGCCAGCTCAACTAGCGGGGCCTACAATGAGCAGTTCTTC. It specifies CASSTSGAYNEQFF.

Of note for this clone: The junction does not match germline at one end; this may be a read error. This rearrangement joins TRBV2 to TRBJ2-1; TRBD2 agrees at 10 bases. The germline V gene encodes CDR1 SNHLY and CDR2 FYNNEI. There are 17 residues in the CDR3. CDR3 loop: CARSDGASGSSYNEQFF. The DNA for the CDR3 is TGTGCCAGGAGTGACGGGGCTAGCGGGAGTTCCTACAATGAGCAGTTCTTC.

The V and J genes are TRBV28 and TRBJ1-3; D is uncertain. CDR1 is MDHEN and CDR2 is SYDVKM in the germline V gene. The V and J ends lost 5 bases and 0 bases respectively, with 14 bases between them. The CDR3 consists of 16 residues. The CDR3 region is CASSDQDWLSGNTIYF. CDR3 nucleotides: TGTGCCAGCAGTGATCAGGACTGGCTCTCTGGAAACACCATATATTTT.

The chain is built from TRBV14 and TRBJ1-2, with 7 bases fitting TRBD1. The V gene's germline CDR1 is SGHDN and CDR2 FVKESK. V shed 0 bases and J 7 bases; nucleotides not matched to a gene: 8. The CDR3 consists of 15 residues. The CDR3 protein is CASSQDGQELGGYTF. The CDR3 coding sequence is TGTGCCAGCAGCCAAGACGGACAGGAGTTGGGTGGCTACACCTTC.

The J gene is TRBJ2-1, the V gene TRBV14; TRBD2 aligns across 10 bases. The CDR3 has 17 amino acids. The V and J ends lost 8 bases and 0 bases, in that order; junction bases with no gene match: 10. CDR1 is SGHDN and CDR2 is FVKESK in the germline V gene. Here the CDR3 DNA reads TGTGCCAGCTCAAAACTAGCGGGACCCAACTCCTACAATGAGCAGTTCTTC. This translates into CASSKLAGPNSYNEQFF.

The rearrangement uses TRBV7-2 and TRBJ2-7; 15 bases match TRBD2. Losses at the gene ends were 5 bases for V and 7 bases for J; bases not matched to a gene: 6. Per the germline V gene, CDR1 is SGHTA and CDR2 is FQGNSA. The CDR3 covers 15 residues. CDR3 in amino acids: CASSPPGTSGREQYF. DNA of the CDR3: TGTGCCAGCAGCCCCCCCGGGACTAGCGGGAGGGAGCAGTACTTC.

This clone was seen just once. This chain joins TRBV5-1 and TRBJ1-3; possibly TRBD1 for D (6 bases). This CDR3 region has 13 residues. Trimming removed 4 bases from V and 1 base from J, with 6 bases in between. The germline gives CDR1 SGHRS, CDR2 YFSETQ. The CDR3 spells CASSQGSGNTIYF. Here the CDR3 DNA reads TGCGCCAGCAGCCAGGGGTCTGGAAACACCATATATTTT.

The rearrangement joins TRBV14 to TRBJ2-7; D might be TRBD2 (6 bases). The CDR3 sequence is 15 residues long. With 2 bases removed from V and 3 bases from J, the gap between germline ends came to 14 bases. The V gene's germline CDR1 is SGHDN and CDR2 FVKESK. The CDR3 here is CASSQSRGNLYEQYF. The CDR3 DNA is TGTGCCAGCAGCCAATCCCGGGGGAACCTCTACGAGCAGTACTTC. Using reference TRBV14 and TRBJ2-7 for the parts outside the CDR3, the full variable domain is EAGVTQFPSHSVIEKGQTVTLRCDPISGHDNLYWYRRVMGKEIKFLLHFVKESKQDESGMPNNRFLAERTGGTYSTLKVQPAELEDSGVYFCASSQSRGNLYEQYFGPGTRLTVT.

The chain carries TRBV28 and TRBJ2-1; tentative D call: TRBD2 (6 bases). Germline CDR1 is MDHEN and CDR2 is SYDVKM. The CDR3 has 17 amino acids. V lost 4 bases, J lost 2 bases, and 18 bases lay in between. The CDR3 reads CASSWDSPRGTYNEQFF. Here the CDR3 DNA reads TGTGCCAGCAGTTGGGACTCCCCGAGAGGGACCTACAATGAGCAGTTCTTC.

The rearrangement joins TRBV9 to TRBJ2-5, with D possibly matching TRBD2 (6 bases). V lost 0 bases and J lost 4, with 10 bases in between. This CDR3 comprises 14 residues. The germline gives CDR1 SGDLS, CDR2 YYNGEE. CDR3 bases: TGTGCCAGCAGCGTAGGCGGGGTAGGAGAGACCCAGTACTTC. Residues: CASSVGGVGETQYF.

V usage is TRBV27 and J usage is TRBJ1-4; 7 bases line up with TRBD1. This CDR3 has 14 amino acids. The J segment lost 8 bases and the V segment lost 2 bases, leaving 5 bases of the junction unmatched. CDR1 and CDR2 (germline): MNHEY, SMNVEV (reference sequence). The CDR3 is CASSLRPGQEKLFF. Written as DNA, the CDR3 is TGTGCCAGCAGTTTAAGACCGGGACAGGAAAAACTGTTTTTT.

V and J are TRBV5-5 and TRBJ1-2; no reliable D call. Per germline, CDR1 SGHKS and CDR2 YYEKEE (reference sequence). The CDR3 length is 14 residues. The germline V and J ends were trimmed by 7 bases and 4 bases, with 17 bases remaining between them. The DNA of the CDR3 is TGTGCCAGCTTCTCTCCCGGGAGTTCCTATGGCTACACCTTC. Residues: CASFSPGSSYGYTF.

The chain uses TRBV19 and TRBJ2-2, with TRBD1 identical over 7 bases. The CDR3 runs 15 residues. The ends lost 1 base at V and 6 bases at J; junction bases unmatched: 5. The germline V gene has CDR1 LNHDA and CDR2 SQIVND (reference sequence). The CDR3 is CASSIGDRVAGELFF. CDR3 in DNA: TGTGCCAGTAGTATAGGAGACAGGGTCGCCGGGGAGCTGTTTTTT.

The chain employs TRBV7-2 and TRBJ2-5, with 10 positions matching TRBD2. Trimming cost V 5 bases and J 3 bases; bases outside gene matches: 6. CDR3 length equals 15 residues. Germline CDR1 and CDR2: SGHTA and FQGNSA. CDR3 in amino acids: CASSHSGRIEETQYF. The CDR3 nucleotides are TGTGCCAGCAGCCATAGCGGGAGGATAGAAGAGACCCAGTACTTC. Together with reference TRBV7-2 and TRBJ2-5, the CDR3 gives the full variable domain: GAGVSQSPSNKVTEKGKDVELRCDPISGHTALYWYRQSLGQGLEFLIYFQGNSAPDKSGLPSDRFSAERTGGSVSTLTIQRTQQEDSAVYLCASSHSGRIEETQYFGPGTRLLVL.

J is TRBJ2-3 and V is TRBV3-1 (or the pseudogene TRBV3-2), with 9 bases lining up with TRBD2. The CDR3 extends over 17 amino acids. V lost 6 bases and J lost 3; bases outside the gene matches: 13. Germline values: CDR1 LGHDT, CDR2 YNNKEL (reference sequence). CDR3 loop: CASREGGAGGRTDTQYF. The CDR3 nucleotides are TGTGCCAGCAGGGAAGGGGGAGCGGGGGGACGGACAGATACGCAGTATTTT.

The CDR3 sequence is CASSESAAGGRTDTQYF. Here the CDR3 DNA reads TGTGCCAGCAGTGAATCGGCAGCGGGAGGCCGCACAGATACGCAGTATTTT. The chain carries TRBV2 and TRBJ2-3; the match to TRBD2 covers 9 bases. There are 17 residues in the CDR3. Germline CDR1 SNHLY, CDR2 FYNNEI. The trim removed 2 bases at V and 1 base at J, leaving 7 bases unmatched.

This clone was observed once. This chain's CDR3 is CASSPRAGGYEQYF. In DNA, the CDR3 is TGTGCCAGCAGCCCTCGGGCAGGGGGCTACGAGCAGTACTTC. V gene TRBV3-1 (or the pseudogene TRBV3-2) combines with J gene TRBJ2-7, with 7 bases fitting TRBD1. V dropped 4 bases and J dropped 3; count of bases not matched to a gene: 6. The germline V gene has CDR1 LGHDT and CDR2 YNNKEL (reference sequence). The CDR3 contains 14 residues.

The chain couples TRBV28 to TRBJ1-1; TRBD1 agrees at 9 bases. Losses at the gene ends were 2 bases for V and 1 base for J; bases not matched to a gene: 5. There are 16 residues in the CDR3. The germline gives CDR1 MDHEN, CDR2 SYDVKM. CDR3 in amino acids: CASSLNRGQGNTEAFF. The CDR3 DNA is TGTGCCAGCAGTTTAAACCGGGGACAGGGGAACACTGAAGCTTTCTTT.

The chain combines TRBV19 with TRBJ2-7, with TRBD2 matching over 9 bases. Germline CDR1 and CDR2: LNHDA and SQIVND (reference sequence). Losses at the gene ends were 3 bases for V and 5 bases for J; bases not matched to a gene: 5. The CDR3 has 14 residues. The CDR3 DNA follows: TGTGCCAGTAGTATCCTAGCGGGACGGGACGAGCAGTACTTC. Translated: CASSILAGRDEQYF.

This clone was recorded once. The rearrangement links TRBV2 to TRBJ2-2, with a weak D call TRBD2 (6 bases). Germline CDR1 and CDR2: SNHLY and FYNNEI. The CDR3 covers 14 residues. The germline V and J ends were trimmed by 8 bases and 2 bases, with 12 bases remaining between them. Here the CDR3 reads CASFRDSNTGELFF. CDR3 sequence (DNA): TGTGCCAGCTTCCGGGACTCAAACACCGGGGAGCTGTTTTTT.

The genes are TRBV28 and TRBJ2-4; 10 bases align to TRBD2. The V gene's germline CDR1 is MDHEN and CDR2 SYDVKM. V trimming: 2 bases; J trimming: 0 bases; junction bases outside the gene matches: 4. The CDR3 loop spans 17 amino acids. This chain's CDR3 is CASSLGLAELAKNIQYF. The CDR3 DNA reads TGTGCCAGCAGTTTAGGACTAGCGGAACTAGCCAAAAACATTCAGTACTTC.

The chain couples TRBV29-1 to TRBJ1-2; TRBD1 is a possible D gene (5 bases). V was cut by 4 bases and J by 2 bases, with 11 bases left in between. The CDR3 has 13 residues. Germline assignment: CDR1 SQVTM and CDR2 ANQGSEA. CDR3 DNA: TGCAGCGTTGGTCAGGGATTAAACTATGGCTACACCTTC. It specifies CSVGQGLNYGYTF.

The table lists this clone with a count of one. The chain carries TRBV18 and TRBJ2-7; 7 nucleotides line up with TRBD1. The germline V gene has CDR1 KGHSH and CDR2 LQKENI. The CDR3 spans 14 residues. Germline trimming cut 5 bases from V and 5 bases from J; bases unmatched to any gene: 9. The CDR3 DNA follows: TGTGCCAGCTCATATACGACAGGGAACGACGAGCAGTACTTC. It specifies CASSYTTGNDEQYF. Using reference TRBV18 and TRBJ2-7 for the parts outside the CDR3, the full variable domain is NAGVMQNPRHLVRRRGQEARLRCSPMKGHSHVYWYRQLPEEGLKFMVYLQKENIIDESGMPKERFSAEFPKEGPSILRIQQVVRGDSAAYFCASSYTTGNDEQYFGPGTRLTVT.

The CDR3 DNA sequence: TGTGCCAGCAGTGAGCAAGGACAGGGCAACTATGGCTACACCTTC. Its translation: CASSEQGQGNYGYTF. The J gene is TRBJ1-2, the V gene TRBV2; 8 bases match TRBD1. This CDR3 has 15 amino acids. The germline CDR1 and CDR2 sequences are SNHLY and FYNNEI. V was clipped by 3 bases and J by 2 bases; unmatched bases: 5.

The chain carries TRBV28 and TRBJ2-7; a weak D match, TRBD2 (5 bases). This CDR3 is 14 amino acids long. Germline V gives CDR1 MDHEN, CDR2 SYDVKM. V lost 3 bases and J 3 bases, leaving 12 bases between the germline ends. The CDR3 here is CASSFPGMNYEQYF. The DNA for the CDR3 is TGTGCCAGCAGTTTCCCCGGGATGAACTACGAGCAGTACTTC.

The genes are TRBV7-9 and TRBJ1-2, with D possibly TRBD1 on 6 matching bases. V was clipped by 0 bases and J by 2 bases, with 13 bases between them. The CDR3 sequence is 16 residues long. Germline V gene lookup returns CDR1 SEHNR and CDR2 FQNEAQ (reference sequence). The CDR3, as DNA: TGTGCCAGCAGCTTAGCTGGCAGGGGTATCAACTATGGCTACACCTTC. It encodes CASSLAGRGINYGYTF.

The chain combines TRBV3-1 (or the pseudogene TRBV3-2) with TRBJ2-3; 12 nucleotides agree with TRBD2. The CDR3 sequence is 16 residues long. V lost 0 bases to trimming and J lost 10 bases; unmatched junction nucleotides: 8. Germline CDR1 is LGHDT and CDR2 is YNNKEL (reference sequence). The CDR3 here is CASSQDASGRASAQYF. The DNA for the CDR3 is TGTGCCAGCAGCCAAGACGCTAGCGGGAGGGCTTCGGCGCAGTATTTT.

The genes are TRBV7-5 and TRBJ2-1; the table's D call TRBD2 went unverified against the DNA. TRBV7-5 counts as a pseudogene. The CDR3 length is 15 residues. The CDR3 region has the DNA TGTGCCAGAAGTTACCGTCTAGGCTCCTACAATGAGCAGTTCTTC. Translation: CARSYRLGSYNEQFF.

The chain is built from TRBV3-1 (or the pseudogene TRBV3-2) and TRBJ2-3; a possible D gene is TRBD1 (5 bases). Trimming pared 10 bases from V and 3 bases from J, leaving 11 bases between. Germline V gene sequence: CDR1 LGHDT, CDR2 YNNKEL (reference sequence). CDR3 size: 12 residues. CDR3 residues: CATAQGTDTQYF. In DNA form, the CDR3 reads TGTGCCACCGCCCAGGGAACAGATACGCAGTATTTT.